The 25 T cell receptor beta chains below were found in one sample sequenced in a study of T cells after yellow fever vaccination. TCRdb ran MiXCR on the 5' RACE reads and lists one entry per CDR3 protein. The sample carries a few hundred thousand distinct CDR3 sequences, around a sixth recorded once. The sequenced sample was PBMCs, obtained about 5 days after the first yellow fever vaccination. The source is a man younger than 35 who received the YFV17D yellow fever vaccine.

J is TRBJ1-1 and V is TRBV5-1; D may be TRBD1 (5 bases). The V gene lost 4 bases and the J gene lost 0 bases, with 13 bases spanning the gap. Germline CDR1 SGHRS, CDR2 YFSETQ. The CDR3 covers 15 residues. The CDR3 is CASSRGRPMNTEAFF. The CDR3 nucleotides are TGCGCCAGCAGCAGGGGACGGCCCATGAACACTGAAGCTTTCTTT.

V gene TRBV6-6 combines with J gene TRBJ1-3, with unresolved D. The CDR3 loop spans 13 amino acids. Trimming left V 5 bases short and J 4 bases short, with 9 bases between. Germline CDR1 and CDR2: MNHNY and SVGAGI (reference sequence). Written as DNA, the CDR3 is TGTGCCAGCAGTCCCCGGATAGGAAACACCATATATTTT. Its translation is CASSPRIGNTIYF.

There are many counts of this clonotype. The chain is built from TRBV11-1 and TRBJ2-2; TRBD1 agrees at 11 bases. The J segment lost 3 bases and the V segment lost 3 bases, leaving 9 bases of the junction unmatched. The CDR3 totals 18 residues. Germline CDR1 and CDR2: SGHAT and FQDESV (reference sequence). In DNA form, the CDR3 reads TGTGCCAGCAGCTTCTGGACAGGGGGCAACTGGGACACCGGGGAGCTGTTTTTT. Its protein is CASSFWTGGNWDTGELFF.

The chain has TRBV6-5 and TRBJ2-6, with D perhaps matching TRBD1 or TRBD2 (6 bases each). Germline lookup yields CDR1 MNHEY and CDR2 SVGAGI. V lost 0 bases and J lost 2, with 14 bases in between. This CDR3 is 18 amino acids long. The CDR3 loop is CASSYSGGRVTGANVLTF. The DNA of the CDR3 is TGTGCCAGCAGTTACTCTGGGGGGCGCGTTACTGGGGCCAACGTCCTGACTTTC.

This chain uses TRBV12-3 or TRBV12-4 with TRBJ1-5, with no clear D. V was clipped by 6 bases and J by 0 bases, with 18 bases between them. The CDR3 runs 17 residues. The CDR3 here is CASRFPSGQVSNQPQHF. The CDR3 DNA sequence: TGTGCCAGCAGGTTCCCTAGCGGGCAGGTTAGCAATCAGCCCCAGCATTTT.

This clonotype has only a few counts. The rearrangement joins TRBV7-2 to TRBJ2-1; D may be TRBD2 (5 bases). The V gene lost 3 bases and the J gene lost 6 bases, with 6 bases spanning the gap. Germline loops: CDR1 SGHTA, CDR2 FQGNSA. The CDR3 is made up of 12 amino acids. Here the CDR3 DNA reads TGTGCCAGCAGCTTCGGGGTCAATGAGCAGTTCTTC. Its translation is CASSFGVNEQFF.

This clonotype appeared a few times. The chain carries TRBV7-2 and TRBJ2-3; maybe TRBD1 (6 bases). CDR3 length: 14 residues. From germline, CDR1 is SGHTA and CDR2 FQGNSA. V dropped 5 bases and J dropped 4 bases, with 13 bases sitting between them. The CDR3 here is CASSPDRWADTQYF. In DNA form, the CDR3 reads TGTGCCAGCAGCCCAGACAGGTGGGCAGATACGCAGTATTTT.

In this sample, this clonotype turned up a few times. This sequence joins TRBV30 and TRBJ1-2; maybe TRBD1 (5 bases). Per germline, CDR1 GTSNPN and CDR2 SVGIG (reference sequence). Trimming left V 6 bases short and J 0 bases short, with 8 bases between. The CDR3 has 12 amino acids. The CDR3 region has the DNA TGTGCCTGCGGGGGAACTAACTATGGCTACACCTTC. Translation gives CACGGTNYGYTF.

The chain links TRBV5-1 to TRBJ1-2, with 12 nucleotides matching TRBD1. With V trimmed by 4 bases and J by 7 bases, 11 bases remained unmatched. The CDR3 consists of 16 residues. CDR1 is SGHRS and CDR2 is YFSETQ in the germline V gene. CDR3 protein: CASSLGLGQGAFGYTF. CDR3 sequence (DNA): TGCGCCAGCAGCCTGGGTTTGGGACAGGGGGCATTTGGCTACACCTTC.

This clonotype was observed a few times. The V call is TRBV27, the J call TRBJ2-3; 8 bases are shared with TRBD2. The CDR3 runs 15 residues. V lost 8 bases, J lost 2 bases, and 9 bases stayed unmatched. Germline-derived CDR1 and CDR2 are MNHEY and SMNVEV (reference sequence). The CDR3 nucleotides are TGTGCCAGCGGCCTTAGCGGGGTTTACACAGATACGCAGTATTTT. Translation: CASGLSGVYTDTQYF.

This chain joins TRBV27 and TRBJ2-5, with 14 bases that match TRBD2. This CDR3 comprises 17 residues. Germline V gene lookup returns CDR1 MNHEY and CDR2 SMNVEV (reference sequence). Trimming removed 5 bases from V and 1 base from J; junction bases left unmatched: 6. The CDR3 nucleotides are TGTGCCAGCAGTACGGGGACTAGCGGGGGCCGCCAAGAGACCCAGTACTTC. Residues: CASSTGTSGGRQETQYF.

This clonotype was seen more than once but under ten times. The V call is TRBV5-1, the J call TRBJ2-2, with 7 nucleotides matching TRBD1. The CDR3 length is 15 residues. Looked up from germline, CDR1 is SGHRS and CDR2 is YFSETQ. After removal of 2 bases from V and 4 bases from J, the junction contained 5 bases not matched to a gene. The CDR3 region is CASSLPQGTTGELFF. The CDR3 region has the DNA TGCGCCAGCAGCTTACCACAGGGGACCACCGGGGAGCTGTTTTTT.

V is TRBV5-1 and J is TRBJ2-3; 8 positions match TRBD2. The V segment lost 0 bases and the J segment 0 bases; nucleotides outside the gene matches: 12. There are 19 residues in the CDR3. The V gene's germline CDR1 is SGHRS and CDR2 YFSETQ. In DNA, the CDR3 is TGCGCCAGCAGCTTGGGTCCCAGCGGGGGAGGACCTAGCACAGATACGCAGTATTTT. Protein product: CASSLGPSGGGPSTDTQYF.

This clonotype was seen a few times. The CDR3 region has the DNA TGTGCCAGCAGCCAAGAACCGCTATTCAATGAGCAGTTCTTC. The encoded protein is CASSQEPLFNEQFF. The V call is TRBV3-1, the J call TRBJ2-1, with D unclear. V shed 0 bases and J shed 6 bases, with 9 bases lying between them. Per germline, CDR1 LGHDT and CDR2 YNNKEL (reference sequence). The CDR3 is made up of 14 amino acids.

The chain couples TRBV24-1 to TRBJ2-1, with D possibly matching TRBD2 (6 bases). The CDR3 covers 16 residues. Germline lookup yields CDR1 KGHDR and CDR2 SFDVKD. The germline V and J ends were trimmed by 4 bases and 1 base, with 13 bases remaining between them. In DNA, the CDR3 is TGTGCCACCAGTGAGTCCGGGACTGGATCCTACAATGAGCAGTTCTTC. Protein product: CATSESGTGSYNEQFF.

This clonotype was found a few times. The CDR3 is CASSPRPASTDTQYF. The CDR3 DNA reads TGTGCCAGCAGCCCACGCCCTGCTAGCACAGATACGCAGTATTTT. V is TRBV7-2 and J is TRBJ2-3, with D unresolved. CDR1 and CDR2 (germline): SGHTA, FQGNSA. This CDR3 is built from 15 residues. With 5 bases removed from V and 0 bases from J, the gap between germline ends came to 12 bases. The whole variable domain, remainder taken from reference TRBV7-2 and TRBJ2-3, is GAGVSQSPSNKVTEKGKDVELRCDPISGHTALYWYRQSLGQGLEFLIYFQGNSAPDKSGLPSDRFSAERTGGSVSTLTIQRTQQEDSAVYLCASSPRPASTDTQYFGPGTRLTVL.

The rearrangement links TRBV20-1 to TRBJ2-1; weak D call: TRBD2 (6 bases). Germline-derived CDR1 and CDR2 are DFQATT and SNEGSKA (reference sequence). The ends were cut back, 3 bases at V and 1 base at J, with 16 bases in the middle. This CDR3 has 16 amino acids. Here the CDR3 reads CSASHPGLASYNEQFF. CDR3 nucleotides: TGCAGTGCTAGCCACCCCGGGCTAGCGTCCTACAATGAGCAGTTCTTC.

This rearrangement joins TRBV19 to TRBJ1-6; D gene uncertain. V dropped 6 bases and J dropped 5 bases, with 14 bases sitting between them. The CDR3 is made up of 15 amino acids. Looked up from germline, CDR1 is LNHDA and CDR2 is SQIVND (reference sequence). Here the CDR3 DNA reads TGTGCCAGTAGGACCCGGACCGTGAATAATTCACCCCTCCACTTT. Translating it yields CASRTRTVNNSPLHF.

This clonotype was recorded many times. The genes are TRBV2 and TRBJ1-4; the D is unclear. From germline, CDR1 is SNHLY and CDR2 FYNNEI. This CDR3 has 14 amino acids. The V gene lost 1 base and the J gene lost 7 bases, with 10 bases spanning the gap. CDR3 coding DNA: TGTGCCAGCAGTGAAGTGATAGGGCCTGAAAAACTGTTTTTT. Translated, it gives CASSEVIGPEKLFF.

In this sample, this clonotype turned up a few times. The chain joins TRBV6-5 to TRBJ1-1; weak D call: TRBD1 (6 bases). Germline assignment: CDR1 MNHEY and CDR2 SVGAGI. V was pared by 2 bases and J by 1 base, with 14 bases between. This CDR3 is 16 amino acids long. The CDR3 protein is CASSYAAGVSNTEAFF. As DNA, the CDR3 is TGTGCCAGCAGTTACGCGGCAGGGGTGTCGAACACTGAAGCTTTCTTT.

This clonotype appeared a few times. This chain uses TRBV6-2 or TRBV6-3 with TRBJ2-1; 8 bases are shared with TRBD2. CDR3 length: 14 residues. Germline CDR1 reads MNHEY; CDR2 reads SVGEGT. The junction had 4 bases not matched to a gene; V was cut back by 7 bases and J by 2 bases. CDR3 amino acids: CASTHGGAYNEQFF. The CDR3 region has the DNA TGTGCCAGCACCCACGGGGGGGCCTACAATGAGCAGTTCTTC.

The V and J genes are TRBV6-2 or TRBV6-3 and TRBJ2-7; no reliable D call. The V gene's germline CDR1 is MNHEY and CDR2 SVGEGT. The CDR3 length is 14 residues. Between the trimmed V and J ends, which lost 0 bases and 2 bases, there was a span of 8 bases. CDR3 amino acids: CASSYSVRPYEQYV. The CDR3 DNA reads as TGTGCCAGCAGTTACTCCGTACGACCCTACGAGCAGTACGTC.

Note on this clonotype: This may come from a read error, since a much larger clone is one base off. The chain uses TRBV3-1 and TRBJ2-1, with D unresolved. The germline V gene encodes CDR1 LGHDT and CDR2 YNNKEL (reference sequence). Trimming stripped 2 bases from V and 9 bases from J, with 8 bases between. This CDR3 spans 12 amino acids. Here the CDR3 DNA reads TGTGCCAGCAGCCAATTGGTGGGTGAGCAGTTCTTC. This encodes CASSQLVGEQFF.

The chain carries TRBV5-1 and TRBJ2-5, with D unresolved. Germline V CDR1 and CDR2: SGHRS, YFSETQ. The CDR3 loop spans 14 amino acids. V gave up 1 base and J gave up 1 base, with 8 bases separating them. The CDR3 region has the DNA TGCGCCAGCAGCTTGACAGCAGCCCAAGAGACCCAGTACTTC. As protein: CASSLTAAQETQYF.

This clonotype turned up a few times. This chain uses TRBV7-2 with TRBJ2-5; 7 bases are shared with TRBD2. With 2 bases clipped from V and 5 bases from J, the junction kept 5 bases outside the gene matches. CDR1 is SGHTA, CDR2 FQGNSA, per germline. The CDR3 is 14 amino acids. CDR3 bases: TGTGCCAGCAGCTTAAACGGGGGGTGGGAGACCCAGTACTTC. Protein sequence: CASSLNGGWETQYF.